This entry is about one TCR beta chain. Its cognate antigen is unknown. These data are taken from a study of T cell repertoires in cytomegalovirus infection. In the study overall: TCR beta signatures that were public indicated CMV infection and matching HLA type.

Study-level points and caveats: HLA-C-restricted, CMV-specific TCR beta clonotypes were dominant ex vivo. Individuals carrying CMV plus the relevant HLA were identified by cumulative frequency of public TCR beta families.

A single record per CDR3 protein comes from TCRdb applying MiXCR to the reads. The table has about 68,000 distinct CDR3 sequences, 22% seen once. V was pared by 3 bases and J by 0 bases, with 6 bases between. The CDR3 length is 14 residues. This clonotype was sampled from a human donor in good health (CMV status not recorded). Some clones in this sample may be carry-over from other donors' samples. This rearrangement joins TRBV12-3 or TRBV12-4 to TRBJ1-5; D is unclear. Specimen: PBMCs, sequenced either directly or after in vitro stimulation (not recorded which). The CDR3 protein is CASSFGHSNQPQHF. The CDR3 coding sequence is TGTGCCAGCAGTTTCGGTCATAGCAATCAGCCCCAGCATTTT.